The 14 T cell receptor beta chains in this list originate from one sample, sequenced in a study of shared clonotypes between healthy human individuals. Clones were sequenced by immunoSEQ multiplex PCR, and TCRdb holds only the in-frame ones, with some missing. The sample gives approximately 980,000 clones, less than 85% of which show up once; approximately 1.5% is in the top ten. Specimen: memory CD4+ T cells sorted from blood. The subset here: CD45RA-negative fraction. These receptors all stem from a man in his late teens or twenties in good health.

The rearrangement uses TRBV6-5 and TRBJ2-1; 8 nucleotides align to TRBD1. Germline-derived CDR1 and CDR2 are MNHEY and SVGAGI. Trimming at V came to 6 bases and at J to 5 bases, leaving 9 bases not matched to a gene. This CDR3 comprises 15 residues. In nucleotides, the CDR3 is TGTGCCAGCAGGCCGACAGGGGACGGTAACAATGAGCAGTTCTTC. Translating gives CASRPTGDGNNEQFF.

The rearrangement links TRBV2 to TRBJ1-1, with D perhaps matching TRBD1 (5 bases). The CDR3 runs to 14 residues. The germline V gene encodes CDR1 SNHLY and CDR2 FYNNEI. Trimming cost V 9 bases and J 0 bases, with 14 bases left between them. The CDR3 sequence: CARGTQGLNTEAFF. CDR3 coding DNA: TGTGCCAGGGGGACCCAGGGTTTGAACACTGAAGCTTTCTTT.

The chain recombines TRBV5-5 with TRBJ1-1, with D perhaps TRBD1 (5 bases). The CDR3 length is 15 residues. Between the trimmed V and J ends, which lost 3 bases and 5 bases, there was a span of 17 bases. Looked up from germline, CDR1 is SGHKS and CDR2 is YYEKEE (reference sequence). This CDR3 reads CASSYLGAGPTEAFF. As DNA, the CDR3 is TGTGCCAGCAGCTACCTGGGTGCAGGGCCTACTGAAGCTTTCTTT. Supplemented by reference TRBV5-5 and TRBJ1-1, the full variable domain reads DAGVTQSPTHLIKTRGQQVTLRCSPISGHKSVSWYQQVLGQGPQFIFQYYEKEERGRGNFPDRFSARQFPNYSSELNVNALLLGDSALYLCASSYLGAGPTEAFFGQGTRLTVV.

This clone was seen once. This chain uses TRBV9 with TRBJ2-1; D perhaps matches TRBD1 (6 bases). CDR1 is SGDLS, CDR2 YYNGEE, per germline. The CDR3 has 15 residues. V shed 0 bases and J shed 9 bases, with 16 bases lying between them. In nucleotides, the CDR3 is TGTGCCAGCAGCGTAGAAGACCAGGGGTATAGTGAGCAGTTCTTC. Amino acids: CASSVEDQGYSEQFF.

The chain employs TRBV27 and TRBJ1-5; D unresolved. Looked up from germline, CDR1 is MNHEY and CDR2 is SMNVEV (reference sequence). The CDR3 contains 14 residues. V lost 2 bases, J lost 3 bases, and 8 bases lay in between. The CDR3 loop is CASSLGPANQPQHF. The DNA for the CDR3 is TGTGCCAGCAGTTTAGGTCCGGCCAATCAGCCCCAGCATTTT.

This clone showed up just a few times. The CDR3 DNA reads TGTGCCAGCAGCGTCTTAGCTAACTATGGCTACACCTTC. Amino acid sequence: CASSVLANYGYTF. This chain connects TRBV6-1 to TRBJ1-2; D is unresolved. The ends were cut back, 6 bases at V and 0 bases at J, with 8 bases in the middle. From germline, CDR1 is MNHNS and CDR2 SASEGT. The CDR3 covers 13 residues.

The sample holds a few counts of this clone. In DNA form, the CDR3 reads TGCGCCAGCAGCTTGGCAGGGACAACCGGTGAGCAGTTCTTC. Translating gives CASSLAGTTGEQFF. The V gene is TRBV5-1, the J gene TRBJ2-1; D might be TRBD1 (6 bases). The CDR3 sequence is 14 residues long. Germline CDR1 and CDR2: SGHRS and YFSETQ. Trimming cost V 0 bases and J 9 bases, with 13 bases left between them. Full variable domain (missing parts from reference TRBV5-1 and TRBJ2-1): KAGVTQTPRYLIKTRGQQVTLSCSPISGHRSVSWYQQTPGQGLQFLFEYFSETQRNKGNFPGRFSGRQFSNSRSEMNVSTLELGDSALYLCASSLAGTTGEQFFGPGTRLTVL.

The CDR3 DNA reads TGTGCCAGCAGCCCCACCGTCAGCTCTAATTACTACGAGCAGTACTTC. Amino acids: CASSPTVSSNYYEQYF. The J gene is TRBJ2-7, the V gene TRBV5-4; D unclear. Germline V gene sequence: CDR1 SGHNT, CDR2 YYREEE (reference sequence). The V and J ends lost 4 bases and 3 bases respectively, with 20 bases between them. The CDR3 totals 16 residues.

The chain links TRBV19 to TRBJ1-5, with D perhaps matching TRBD1 (6 bases). The germline V gene encodes CDR1 LNHDA and CDR2 SQIVND (reference sequence). This CDR3 contains 16 residues. V was trimmed by 6 bases and J by 2 bases, leaving 17 bases between them. The CDR3 reads CASSQGSGGGNQPQHF. The CDR3 bases are TGTGCCAGTAGCCAGGGGTCGGGCGGGGGCAATCAGCCCCAGCATTTT.

This clone was observed a handful of times. The chain combines TRBV7-9 with TRBJ2-3; a weak D match, TRBD1 (6 bases). Germline V gene sequence: CDR1 SEHNR, CDR2 FQNEAQ (reference sequence). V was clipped by 5 bases and J by 8 bases, with 20 bases between them. The CDR3 totals 15 residues. CDR3 sequence (DNA): TGTGCCAGCAGCCACCCCCGGGACACGACGGCTACGCAGTATTTT. This encodes CASSHPRDTTATQYF.

The chain combines TRBV11-2 with TRBJ2-5; 10 positions match TRBD2. Germline CDR1 reads SGHAT; CDR2 reads FQNNGV. V lost 6 bases to trimming and J lost 4 bases; unmatched junction nucleotides: 8. The CDR3 runs to 15 residues. CDR3 amino acids: CASSFSGGPRETQYF. The CDR3 DNA follows: TGTGCCAGCAGTTTTAGCGGGGGGCCGCGAGAGACCCAGTACTTC.

V is TRBV5-1 and J is TRBJ1-2; D is perhaps TRBD1 (5 bases). The CDR3 consists of 13 residues. The V gene lost 4 bases and the J gene lost 5 bases, with 12 bases spanning the gap. Germline CDR1 and CDR2: SGHRS and YFSETQ. Here the CDR3 DNA reads TGCGCCAGCAGCCCTGCGGGGGGATATGGCTACACCTTC. Its protein is CASSPAGGYGYTF. The variable domain in full, with the rest retrieved from reference TRBV5-1 and TRBJ1-2, is KAGVTQTPRYLIKTRGQQVTLSCSPISGHRSVSWYQQTPGQGLQFLFEYFSETQRNKGNFPGRFSGRQFSNSRSEMNVSTLELGDSALYLCASSPAGGYGYTFGSGTRLTVV.

The chain couples TRBV5-8 to TRBJ1-1; D call uncertain. Germline loops: CDR1 SGHTS, CDR2 YDEGEE. The CDR3 has 14 amino acids. Trimming shortened V by 4 bases and J by 1 base, and 11 bases separated the two germline ends. The CDR3 nucleotides are TGTGCCAGCAGCCCGCGAGGTTCGAACACTGAAGCTTTCTTT. This translates into CASSPRGSNTEAFF.

Concerning this clone: One junction end disagrees with the germline gene, perhaps due to a read error. J is TRBJ2-5 and V is TRBV7-7, with D maybe TRBD2 (6 bases). The CDR3 covers 16 residues. The germline V gene has CDR1 SSHAT and CDR2 FNYEAQ (reference sequence). CDR3: CASSLGTLAGQETQYF. The CDR3 bases are TGTGCTAGCAGCTTGGGGACGTTGGCGGGGCAAGAGACCCAGTACTTC.